This T cell receptor beta chain was profiled in a study of Graves' ophthalmopathy and Graves' hyperthyroidism. Findings and limits, study-wide: Progression of ophthalmopathy was predicted by the model with roughly 70% sensitivity and around 72% specificity.

Worth noting for this clonotype: Its antigen is not identified.

The study amplified TCR beta CDR3 regions using RNA transcripts. RT-PCR in the first round used HTBI primers; a second-round multiplex PCR followed. One entry per CDR3 protein, called by TCRdb with MiXCR from the multiplex PCR reads. This repertoire shows over 650,000 distinct CDR3 sequences, approximately 39% found once; its top ten account for over 2.5%. The receptor comes from an adult man with Graves' ophthalmopathy. Sequences were obtained from peripheral blood.

This CDR3 reads CASSAGGYTDTQYF. The CDR3, as DNA: TGTGCCAGCAGTGCGGGAGGGTACACAGATACGCAGTATTTT. This chain connects TRBV9 to TRBJ1-5, with 9 bases identical to TRBD2. The DNA end favors TRBJ2-3, so the J call may be wrong. The CDR3 covers 14 residues. CDR1 is SGDLS, CDR2 YYNGEE, per germline.